This TCR beta chain was sequenced during a study of CD8 T cells in ankylosing spondylitis. Germline CDR1 is SGDLS and CDR2 is YYNGEE. V lost 2 bases and J lost 5; bases outside the gene matches: 7. The CDR3 loop spans 16 amino acids. This clonotype has more than one count but fewer than ten. Its target is not known. Findings and caveats of the study: Seven to nine highly homologous variants made up a TCR beta motif, and this motif appeared characteristic of ankylosing spondylitis blood.

Quantitative 5'-RACE with molecular barcodes was used to make the TCR beta libraries. TCRdb ran MiXCR on the 5' RACE reads and lists one entry per CDR3 protein. The sample has tens of thousands of distinct CDR3 sequences, 4% seen once. The source is a female donor with ankylosing spondylitis or in good health (not recorded which). The specimen was blood, either unsorted or a sorted T cell fraction (not recorded which). V gene TRBV9 combines with J gene TRBJ2-5; 12 bases line up with TRBD2. This CDR3 is CASSVPSGGAAETQYF. The CDR3 DNA reads TGTGCCAGCAGCGTTCCTAGCGGGGGGGCCGCGGAGACCCAGTACTTC.